What follows describes a single T cell receptor beta chain. The target antigen is unknown. The junction departs from the called germline gene at one end, perhaps through a read error. With a constant-region primer, TCR beta cDNA was made from about 0.55 ug of total RNA. Libraries for TCR beta were built through three nested multiplex PCR rounds, which together made up a slightly modified ARM-PCR procedure. TRBV1-TRBV30 forward and Cbeta reverse primers drove the first two roughly 10-cycle rounds. TCRdb used MiXCR to reprocess the multiplex PCR reads, holding one entry per CDR3 protein. Found here are around 99,000 distinct CDR3 sequences, approximately 72% of them singletons; the top ten hold more than 25%. RNA and DNA were co-extracted from approximately 20-30 mg of unsorted bulk tissue. Each participant had primary liver carcinoma, and surgical resection was the treatment. This sample was taken from a study of tumor-infiltrating lymphocytes in primary liver carcinoma. Across the whole study: About 3.65 to 7.13 million productive TCRbeta reads were obtained from the samples, with similar numbers across tissue types.

The CDR3 contains 16 residues. Germline loops: CDR1 SGHRS, CDR2 YFSETQ. Notes on the study in general: Tumor-blood pairs (like tumor-adjacent pairs) overlapped less than tumor region pairs did.

The source material was tumor-adjacent normal liver tissue. The gene calls are TRBV5-1 and TRBJ2-7, with TRBD1 matching over 7 bases. The clonotype comes from a man aged 35 to 55 with primary liver carcinoma and hepatitis B virus infection. The CDR3 sequence is CASTLEGAAISYELYF. The CDR3 DNA reads as TGCGCCAGCACCCTTGAGGGGGCGGCGATCTCCTACGAGCTGTACTTC.